This T cell receptor (beta chain) was identified in a study of identical twins. Every sampled donor was Caucasian and healthy. As to this clonotype: Its specificity is unknown.

General study results and limits: In beta out-of-frame sequences, the excess sharing between twins was weaker. In cord blood, abundant beta clonotypes had fewer insertions; memory showed no trend.

The CDR3 loop spans 16 amino acids. Germline CDR1 is SGHVS and CDR2 is FNYEAQ. V lost 4 bases and J lost 2; bases outside the gene matches: 10. A universal primer site was incorporated via template switching, and the cDNA contained unique molecular identifiers. TCRdb used MiXCR to reprocess the 5' RACE reads, holding one entry per CDR3 protein. The table shows about 690,000 distinct CDR3 sequences, with less than 7% occurring only once. This sequence was found in a man younger than 35 in good health. Sequenced sample: naive T cells sorted from blood. The rearrangement uses TRBV7-6 and TRBJ2-5; 7 bases agree with TRBD2. The CDR3 sequence: CASSSWGLADQETQYF. The CDR3 coding sequence is TGTGCCAGCAGCTCCTGGGGTCTAGCGGATCAAGAGACCCAGTACTTC. Supplemented by reference TRBV7-6 and TRBJ2-5, the full variable domain reads GAGVSQSPRYKVTKRGQDVALRCDPISGHVSLYWYRQALGQGPEFLTYFNYEAQQDKSGLPNDRFSAERPEGSISTLTIQRTEQRDSAMYRCASSSWGLADQETQYFGPGTRLLVL.